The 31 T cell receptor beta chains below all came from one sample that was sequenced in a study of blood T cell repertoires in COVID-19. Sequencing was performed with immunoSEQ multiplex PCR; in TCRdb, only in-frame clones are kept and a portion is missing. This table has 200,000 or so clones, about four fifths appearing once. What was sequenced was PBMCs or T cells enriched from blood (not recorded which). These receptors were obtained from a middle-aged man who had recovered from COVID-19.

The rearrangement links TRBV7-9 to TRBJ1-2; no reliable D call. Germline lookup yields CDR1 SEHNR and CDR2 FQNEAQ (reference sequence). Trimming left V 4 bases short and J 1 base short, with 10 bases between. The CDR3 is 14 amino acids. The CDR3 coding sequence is TGTGCCAGCAGCTCGACATCCTATAACTATGGCTACACCTTC. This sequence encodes CASSSTSYNYGYTF. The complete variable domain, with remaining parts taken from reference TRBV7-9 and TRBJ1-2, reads DTGVSQNPRHKITKRGQNVTFRCDPISEHNRLYWYRQTLGQGPEFLTYFQNEAQLEKSRLLSDRFSAERPKGSFSTLEIQRTEQGDSAMYLCASSSTSYNYGYTFGSGTRLTVV.

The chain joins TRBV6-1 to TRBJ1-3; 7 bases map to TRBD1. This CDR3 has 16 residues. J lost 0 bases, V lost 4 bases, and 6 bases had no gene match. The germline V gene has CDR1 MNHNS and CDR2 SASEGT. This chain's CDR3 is CASSAGTVTSGNTIYF. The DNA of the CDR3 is TGTGCCAGCAGTGCCGGGACAGTAACCTCTGGAAACACCATATATTTT.

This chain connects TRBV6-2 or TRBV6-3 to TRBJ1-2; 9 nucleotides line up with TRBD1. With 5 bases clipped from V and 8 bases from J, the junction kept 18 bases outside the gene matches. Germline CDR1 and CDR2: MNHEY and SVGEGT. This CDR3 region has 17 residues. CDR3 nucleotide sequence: TGTGCCAGCAGTAATTCCGGGACAGGGACTCCCGGATCGGGCTACACCTTC. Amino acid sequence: CASSNSGTGTPGSGYTF.

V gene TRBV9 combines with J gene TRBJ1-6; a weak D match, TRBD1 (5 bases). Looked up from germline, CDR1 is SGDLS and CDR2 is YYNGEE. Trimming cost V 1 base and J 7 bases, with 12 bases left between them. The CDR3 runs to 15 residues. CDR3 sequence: CASSVQGLWNSPLHF. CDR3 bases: TGTGCCAGCAGCGTACAGGGTTTGTGGAATTCACCCCTCCACTTT.

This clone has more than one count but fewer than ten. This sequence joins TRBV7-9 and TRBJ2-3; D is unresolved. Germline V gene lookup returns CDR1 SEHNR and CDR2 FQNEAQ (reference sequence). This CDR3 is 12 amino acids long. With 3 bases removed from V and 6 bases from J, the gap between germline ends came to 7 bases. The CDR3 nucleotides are TGTGCCAGCAGCTTGTATCCGGATACGCAGTATTTT. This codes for CASSLYPDTQYF.

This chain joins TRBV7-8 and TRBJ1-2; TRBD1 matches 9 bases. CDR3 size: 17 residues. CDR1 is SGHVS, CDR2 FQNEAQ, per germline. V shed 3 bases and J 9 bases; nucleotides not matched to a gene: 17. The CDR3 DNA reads TGTGCCAGCAGCTTCGGTTATTTGCGGGACAGGGATTTTCGCTACACCTTC. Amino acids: CASSFGYLRDRDFRYTF.

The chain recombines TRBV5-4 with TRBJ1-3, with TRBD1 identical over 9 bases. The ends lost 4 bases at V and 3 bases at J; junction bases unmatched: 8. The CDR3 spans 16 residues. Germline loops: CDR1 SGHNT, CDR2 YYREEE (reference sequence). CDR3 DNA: TGTGCCAGCAGCCGAGGAGAGGACAGGGGTGGAAACACCATATATTTT. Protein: CASSRGEDRGGNTIYF.

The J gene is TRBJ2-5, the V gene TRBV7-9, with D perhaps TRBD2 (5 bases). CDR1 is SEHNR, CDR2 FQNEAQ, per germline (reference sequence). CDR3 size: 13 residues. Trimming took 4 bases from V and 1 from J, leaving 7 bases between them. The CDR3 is CASSSRGQETQYF. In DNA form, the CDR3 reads TGTGCCAGCAGCTCCCGGGGCCAAGAGACCCAGTACTTC.

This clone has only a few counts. The CDR3 region is CASRGQDSYLLGYTF. CDR3 bases: TGTGCCAGCAGGGGGCAAGACTCTTATCTGCTTGGCTACACCTTC. The chain recombines TRBV27 with TRBJ1-2; possibly TRBD1 for D (5 bases). The germline V and J ends were trimmed by 6 bases and 7 bases, with 21 bases remaining between them. CDR3 length: 15 residues. Germline V lookup: CDR1 MNHEY, CDR2 SMNVEV (reference sequence).

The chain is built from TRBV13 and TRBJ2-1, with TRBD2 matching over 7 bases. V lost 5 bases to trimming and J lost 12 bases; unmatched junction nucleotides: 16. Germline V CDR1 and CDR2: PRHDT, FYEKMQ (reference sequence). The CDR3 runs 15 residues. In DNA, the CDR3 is TGTGCCAGCAGCCCGACTAGCAGCGTAGCTTTTCGGCAGTTCTTC. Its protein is CASSPTSSVAFRQFF.

The CDR3 bases are TGTGCCAGCAGTTTTATTCGGGGGGCCTATGGCTACACCTTC. Encoded protein: CASSFIRGAYGYTF. The chain is built from TRBV28 and TRBJ1-2; TRBD1 might be the D (6 bases). Germline V gene lookup returns CDR1 MDHEN and CDR2 SYDVKM. V gave up 3 bases and J gave up 4 bases, with 12 bases separating them. This CDR3 is built from 14 residues.

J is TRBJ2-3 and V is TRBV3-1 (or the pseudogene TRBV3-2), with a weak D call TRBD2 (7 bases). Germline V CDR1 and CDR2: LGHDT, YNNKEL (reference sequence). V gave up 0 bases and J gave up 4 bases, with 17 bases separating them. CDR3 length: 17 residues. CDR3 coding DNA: TGTGCCAGCAGCCAAGATATAAAGGGGGGGAGGGCAGATACGCAGTATTTT. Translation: CASSQDIKGGRADTQYF.

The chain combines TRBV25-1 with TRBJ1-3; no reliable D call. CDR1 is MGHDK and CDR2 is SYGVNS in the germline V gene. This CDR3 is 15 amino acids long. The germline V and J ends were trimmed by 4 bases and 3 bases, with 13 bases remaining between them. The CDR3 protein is CASSGGDYYGNTIYF. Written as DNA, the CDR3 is TGTGCCAGCAGTGGGGGAGACTACTATGGAAACACCATATATTTT.

CDR3 in amino acids: CASSMGDTLKWEPQHF. The CDR3 DNA sequence: TGTGCCAGTAGTATGGGGGACACCCTAAAATGGGAGCCCCAGCATTTT. The chain combines TRBV19 with TRBJ1-5; a possible D gene is TRBD1 (6 bases). Trimming removed 3 bases from V and 8 bases from J, with 20 bases in between. There are 16 residues in the CDR3. Germline CDR1 reads LNHDA; CDR2 reads SQIVND (reference sequence).

The CDR3 protein is CASSTGLNTGELFF. CDR3 in DNA: TGTGCCAGCAGTACCGGGTTAAACACCGGGGAGCTGTTTTTT. The rearrangement uses TRBV27 and TRBJ2-2; D is ambiguous. Trimming took off 5 bases at V and 2 bases at J, with 9 bases between the two ends. Germline V gene data show CDR1 as MNHEY and CDR2 as SMNVEV (reference sequence). The CDR3 sequence is 14 residues long.

CDR3 protein: CATSRDRSQPQHF. CDR3 sequence (DNA): TGTGCCACCAGCAGAGATCGGAGTCAGCCCCAGCATTTT. This rearrangement joins TRBV15 to TRBJ1-5, with D unresolved. V gave up 0 bases and J gave up 6 bases, with 6 bases separating them. In germline, CDR1 is LNHNV, CDR2 YYDKDF (reference sequence). The CDR3 runs to 13 residues.

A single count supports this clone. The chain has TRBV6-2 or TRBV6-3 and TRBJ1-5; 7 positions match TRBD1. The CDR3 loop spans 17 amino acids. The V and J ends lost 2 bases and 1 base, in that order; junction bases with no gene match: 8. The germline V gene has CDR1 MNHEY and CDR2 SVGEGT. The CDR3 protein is CASSYRSGGPSNQPQHF. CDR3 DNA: TGTGCCAGCAGTTACAGGTCAGGGGGACCCAGCAATCAGCCCCAGCATTTT.

CDR3 sequence reads: CASIGDTEAFF. CDR3 in DNA: TGTGCCAGCATAGGGGACACTGAAGCTTTCTTT. The chain recombines TRBV2 with TRBJ1-1, with a tentative D call TRBD1 (5 bases). Trimming pared 7 bases from V and 3 bases from J, leaving 6 bases between. Germline CDR1 is SNHLY and CDR2 is FYNNEI. The CDR3 loop spans 11 amino acids.

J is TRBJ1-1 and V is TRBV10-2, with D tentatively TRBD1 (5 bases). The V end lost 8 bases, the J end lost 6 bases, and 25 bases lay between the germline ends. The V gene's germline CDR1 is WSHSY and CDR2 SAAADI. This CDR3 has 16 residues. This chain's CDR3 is CASQNPGVISESEAFF. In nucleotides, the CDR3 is TGCGCCAGCCAGAACCCGGGGGTCATCTCGGAGTCTGAAGCTTTCTTT.

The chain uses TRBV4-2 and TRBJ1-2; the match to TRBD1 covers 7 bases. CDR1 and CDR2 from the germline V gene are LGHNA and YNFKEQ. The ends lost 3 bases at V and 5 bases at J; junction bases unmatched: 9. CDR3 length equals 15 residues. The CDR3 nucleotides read TGTGCCAGCAGCCAGACCCAGGGGGTAAGGTATGGCTACACCTTC. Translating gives CASSQTQGVRYGYTF.

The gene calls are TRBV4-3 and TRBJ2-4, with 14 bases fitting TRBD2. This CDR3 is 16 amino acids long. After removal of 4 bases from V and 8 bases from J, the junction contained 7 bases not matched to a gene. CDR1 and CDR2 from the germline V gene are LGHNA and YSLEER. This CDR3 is CASSLGLAGAVDIQYF. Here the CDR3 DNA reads TGCGCCAGCAGCCTGGGACTAGCGGGGGCCGTAGACATTCAGTACTTC.

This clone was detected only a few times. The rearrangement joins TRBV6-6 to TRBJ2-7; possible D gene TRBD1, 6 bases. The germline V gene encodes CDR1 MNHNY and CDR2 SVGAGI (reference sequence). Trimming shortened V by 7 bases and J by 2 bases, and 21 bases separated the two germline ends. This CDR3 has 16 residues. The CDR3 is CASTPGTGRLTYEQYF. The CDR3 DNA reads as TGTGCCAGCACCCCCGGAACAGGGCGATTAACCTACGAGCAGTACTTC.

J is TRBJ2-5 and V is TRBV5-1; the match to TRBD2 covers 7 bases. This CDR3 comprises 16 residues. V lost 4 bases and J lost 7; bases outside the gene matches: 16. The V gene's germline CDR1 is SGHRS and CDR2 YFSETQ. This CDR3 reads CASSSGIAGGKATQYF. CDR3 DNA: TGCGCCAGCAGCAGTGGAATAGCGGGCGGGAAGGCGACCCAGTACTTC. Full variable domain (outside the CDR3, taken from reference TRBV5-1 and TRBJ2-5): KAGVTQTPRYLIKTRGQQVTLSCSPISGHRSVSWYQQTPGQGLQFLFEYFSETQRNKGNFPGRFSGRQFSNSRSEMNVSTLELGDSALYLCASSSGIAGGKATQYFGPGTRLLVL.

In nucleotides, the CDR3 is TGTGCCACCTCAAAAGGGAGAAATGAAAACAATGAGCAGTTCTTC. It is translated as CATSKGRNENNEQFF. V gene TRBV24-1 combines with J gene TRBJ2-1; D perhaps matches TRBD2 (5 bases). The CDR3 totals 15 residues. Between the trimmed V and J ends, which lost 9 bases and 5 bases, there was a span of 19 bases. Germline-derived CDR1 and CDR2 are KGHDR and SFDVKD.

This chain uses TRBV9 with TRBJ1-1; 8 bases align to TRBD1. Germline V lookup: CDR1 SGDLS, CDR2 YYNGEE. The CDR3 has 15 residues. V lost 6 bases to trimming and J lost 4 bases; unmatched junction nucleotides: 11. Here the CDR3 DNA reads TGTGCCAGCAACCCGAACAGGGGGGGGATCACTGAAGCTTTCTTT. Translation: CASNPNRGGITEAFF.

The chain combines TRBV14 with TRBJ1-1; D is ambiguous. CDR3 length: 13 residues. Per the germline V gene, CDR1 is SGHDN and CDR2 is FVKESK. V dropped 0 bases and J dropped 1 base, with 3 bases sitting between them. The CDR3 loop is CASSQEANTEAFF. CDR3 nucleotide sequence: TGTGCCAGCAGCCAAGAAGCGAACACTGAAGCTTTCTTT. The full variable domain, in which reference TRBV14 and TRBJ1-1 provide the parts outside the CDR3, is EAGVTQFPSHSVIEKGQTVTLRCDPISGHDNLYWYRRVMGKEIKFLLHFVKESKQDESGMPNNRFLAERTGGTYSTLKVQPAELEDSGVYFCASSQEANTEAFFGQGTRLTVV.

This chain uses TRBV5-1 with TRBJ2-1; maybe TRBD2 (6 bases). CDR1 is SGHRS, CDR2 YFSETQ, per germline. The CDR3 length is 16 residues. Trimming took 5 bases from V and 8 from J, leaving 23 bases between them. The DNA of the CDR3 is TGCGCCAGCAGTTACCTGGGCGGGGCTATGACCGATGAGCAGTTCTTC. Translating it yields CASSYLGGAMTDEQFF.

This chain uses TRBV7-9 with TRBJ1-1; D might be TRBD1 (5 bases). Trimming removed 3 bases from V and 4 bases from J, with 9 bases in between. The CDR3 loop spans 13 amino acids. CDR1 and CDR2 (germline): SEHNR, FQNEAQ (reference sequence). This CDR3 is CASSFGQGTEAFF. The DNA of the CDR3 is TGTGCCAGCAGCTTTGGGCAGGGCACTGAAGCTTTCTTT.

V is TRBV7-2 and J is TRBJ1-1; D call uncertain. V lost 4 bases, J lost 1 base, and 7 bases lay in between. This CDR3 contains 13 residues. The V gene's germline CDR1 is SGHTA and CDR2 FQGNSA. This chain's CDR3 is CASSWSWNTEAFF. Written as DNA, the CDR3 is TGTGCCAGCAGCTGGAGCTGGAACACTGAAGCTTTCTTT.

Here the CDR3 DNA reads TGCGCCAGCAGCTTGGAAAGAAGAGGTGAAAAACTGTTTTTT. This codes for CASSLERRGEKLFF. The chain recombines TRBV5-1 with TRBJ1-4; no definite D call. The CDR3 totals 14 residues. Germline CDR1 is SGHRS and CDR2 is YFSETQ. V was pared by 0 bases and J by 7 bases, with 10 bases between.

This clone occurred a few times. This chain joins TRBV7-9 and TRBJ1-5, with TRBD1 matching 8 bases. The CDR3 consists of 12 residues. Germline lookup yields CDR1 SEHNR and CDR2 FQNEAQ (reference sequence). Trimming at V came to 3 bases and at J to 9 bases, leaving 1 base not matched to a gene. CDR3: CASSFDRGPQHF. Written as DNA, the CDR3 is TGTGCCAGCAGCTTCGACAGGGGGCCCCAGCATTTT.